The present T cell receptor beta chain was sequenced within a study of T cell responses to AZD1222 COVID-19 vaccine. Libraries were prepared by immunoSEQ multiplex PCR; TCRdb keeps only in-frame clonotypes and omits some of them. The sample comprises approximately 83,000 clones, 85% to 95% of which are singletons, and 4.5% rests with the top ten. Study findings and constraints: Donors were chiefly white British, with a greater number of females, and clonal diversity was perhaps underestimated. It was only after the peak T cell response that any repertoires were sampled. The breadth and depth of Spike-specific TCRs increased once two AZD1222 doses had been given. Vaccine-associated CD4 TCRs ranged over spike, dominating at 160-218 and 743-854.

A remark on this clone: Its antigen is still unknown.

The specimen was peripheral blood, collected on day 0 of MenACWY control vaccination. The sequence was obtained from an adult in good health.

The CDR3 loop is CAISPRLAGSDTQYF. CDR3 nucleotides: TGTGCCATCAGTCCGAGACTAGCGGGGTCAGATACGCAGTATTTT. This sequence joins TRBV10-3 and TRBJ2-3; 11 bases align to TRBD2. The trim removed 5 bases at V and 4 bases at J, leaving 5 bases unmatched. The CDR3 totals 15 residues. The germline gives CDR1 ENHRY, CDR2 SYGVKD.